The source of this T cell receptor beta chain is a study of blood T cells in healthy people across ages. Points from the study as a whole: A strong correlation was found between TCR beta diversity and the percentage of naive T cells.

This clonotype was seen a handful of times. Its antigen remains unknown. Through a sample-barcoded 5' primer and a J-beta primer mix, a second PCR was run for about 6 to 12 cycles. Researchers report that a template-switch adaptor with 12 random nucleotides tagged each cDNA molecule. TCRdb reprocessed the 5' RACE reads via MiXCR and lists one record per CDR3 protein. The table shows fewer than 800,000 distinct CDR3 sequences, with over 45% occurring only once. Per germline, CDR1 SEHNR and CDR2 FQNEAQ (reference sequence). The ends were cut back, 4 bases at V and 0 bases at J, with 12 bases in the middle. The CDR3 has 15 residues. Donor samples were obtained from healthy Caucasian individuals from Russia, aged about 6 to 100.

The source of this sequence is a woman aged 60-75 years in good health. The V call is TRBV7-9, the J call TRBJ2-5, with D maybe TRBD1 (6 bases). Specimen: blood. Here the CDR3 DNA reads TGTGCCAGCAGCTCGACCACAGGGTACCAAGAGACCCAGTACTTC. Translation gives CASSSTTGYQETQYF.